This is a list of T cell receptor beta chains from one sample in a study of PD-L1 blockade in urothelial cancer. Generated by immunoSEQ multiplex PCR, the TCRdb table keeps only in-frame clones and is missing some. The sample consists of 90,000 to 120,000 clones, 91% of them appearing once. This specimen was PBMCs, taken around atezolizumab (anti-PD-L1) treatment. These receptors were obtained from a woman over 75 with urothelial cancer. Each CDR3 is given with its conserved first and last residue. The D gene is left open where the match is weak. Not all rows give a size; the values are once, few, many and, for expanded clones, a class.

TRBV2,-,-,TRBJ1-1,TGTGCCAGCAGTGAACCCCAGGGCGGGGACACTGAAGCTTTCTTT,CASSEPQGGDTEAFF
TRBV29-1,-,-,TRBJ1-1,TGCAGCGTTAGTACAGGGTCGGGGACTGAAGCTTTCTTT,CSVSTGSGTEAFF
TRBV5-6,once,-,TRBJ2-4,TGTGCCAGCAGCTTGTGGAGAGCCAAAAACATTCAGTACTTC,CASSLWRAKNIQYF
TRBV6-1,-,TRBD1,TRBJ1-2,TGTGCCAGCAGTGCCACCGGGACAGGGGGAGGCTACACCTTC,CASSATGTGGGYTF
TRBV6-1,-,TRBD2,TRBJ2-1,TGTGCCAGCAACCTAGACGGGAGGGCCGGTGATGAGCAGTTCTTC,CASNLDGRAGDEQFF
TRBV5-1,once,-,TRBJ2-1,TGCGCCAGCTTTCCAGACTCCTACAATGAGCAGTTCTTC,CASFPDSYNEQFF
TRBV29-1,-,-,TRBJ1-1,TGCAGCGCGGGACATCTGAACACTGAAGCTTTCTTT,CSAGHLNTEAFF
TRBV2,-,-,TRBJ1-4,TGTGCCAGCACTGCCACCAGTGAAAAACTGTTTTTT,CASTATSEKLFF
TRBV5-4,-,-,TRBJ1-4,TGTGCCAGCAGCCGGATGGGAGGGAAGCGTGAAAAACTGTTTTTT,CASSRMGGKREKLFF
TRBV21-1,-,-,TRBJ2-5,TGTGCCAGGGACAGGGGGTTCCACCAAGAGACCCAGTACTTC,CARDRGFHQETQYF
TRBV27,-,TRBD1,TRBJ1-2,TGTGCCAGCAGTTTATCAAGGACAGGGGGGGGCTATGGCTACACCTTC,CASSLSRTGGGYGYTF
TRBV7-2,-,-,TRBJ2-3,TGTGCCAGCTCCGCCCAGAGGGGGTTGGCAGATACGCAGTATTTT,CASSAQRGLADTQYF
TRBV7-6,-,-,TRBJ2-2,TGTGCCAGCAGCTTAGCGCCCCCGGACAGCAACACCGGGGAGCTGTTTTTT,CASSLAPPDSNTGELFF
TRBV5-1,-,TRBD2,TRBJ2-3,TGCGCCAGCAGCTTGAGTGGTAGCGGGAGCACAGATACGCAGTATTTT,CASSLSGSGSTDTQYF
TRBV6-4,-,-,TRBJ2-7,TGTGCCAGCAGTGATGGGGAGATTGTCGAGCAGTACTTC,CASSDGEIVEQYF
TRBV7-8,-,-,TRBJ1-1,TGTGCCAGCAGCTTAGCGGTACAACAGGGTGGAAGAGGGACTGAAGCTTTCTTT,CASSLAVQQGGRGTEAFF
TRBV28,-,TRBD2,TRBJ2-1,TGTGCCAGCAGTTCTCCCGGACTAGCGGGAACCGTATACAATGAGCAGTTCTTC,CASSSPGLAGTVYNEQFF
TRBV29-1,-,-,TRBJ2-3,TGCAGCGTTGGTAATCGGCAGGGGCCAGATACGCAGTATTTT,CSVGNRQGPDTQYF
TRBV11-2,-,TRBD1,TRBJ2-1,TGTGCCAGCAGCTCATTGGGAGCAGGGGGCTACAATGAGCAGTTCTTC,CASSSLGAGGYNEQFF
TRBV7-2,-,-,TRBJ2-7,TGTGCCAGCAGGGGAAGGGGCTCCTACGAGCAGTACTTC,CASRGRGSYEQYF
TRBV7-9,-,TRBD2,TRBJ2-7,TGTGCCAGCAGCTTGCGGACTAGTCCCCACGAGCAGTACTTC,CASSLRTSPHEQYF
TRBV18,-,TRBD1,TRBJ2-2,TGTGCCAGCTCACCGCGTCAGGGGGACGCCGGGGAGCTGTTTTTT,CASSPRQGDAGELFF
TRBV28,-,TRBD1,TRBJ2-2,TGTGCCAGCAAAAGGGGACAGCTAAACACCGGGGAGCTGTTTTTT,CASKRGQLNTGELFF